The clone carrying this T cell receptor beta chain showed up many times. Of the isolated RNA, all was reverse transcribed, and so the sequenced material was expressed TCRB transcripts. Libraries were prepared by immunoSEQ multiplex PCR; TCRdb keeps only in-frame clonotypes and omits some of them. The sample contains hundreds of thousands of clones, roughly 16% of which appear only once. The data were taken from a study of beta chain features in type 1 diabetes. Study in general: The patient and healthy donor groups were comparable for age, gender and cell yields.

Sorting that relied on CD45RO/CCR7/CD25/CD127/CD95/CD27 yielded CD4+ naive, central memory, regulatory and stem cell-like memory cells. The CDR3 consists of 12 residues. CDR1 is LNHDA and CDR2 is SQIVND in the germline V gene (reference sequence). Trimming took off 1 base at V and 11 bases at J, with 9 bases between the two ends. This chain joins TRBV19 and TRBJ2-1, with D possibly being TRBD1 (5 bases). The receptor was isolated from a man between 18 and 29 years old in good health. Sequencing used naive CD4+ T cells from blood. The CDR3 protein is CASSIGTDKQFF. CDR3 in DNA: TGTGCCAGTAGTATAGGGACGGACAAGCAGTTCTTC.